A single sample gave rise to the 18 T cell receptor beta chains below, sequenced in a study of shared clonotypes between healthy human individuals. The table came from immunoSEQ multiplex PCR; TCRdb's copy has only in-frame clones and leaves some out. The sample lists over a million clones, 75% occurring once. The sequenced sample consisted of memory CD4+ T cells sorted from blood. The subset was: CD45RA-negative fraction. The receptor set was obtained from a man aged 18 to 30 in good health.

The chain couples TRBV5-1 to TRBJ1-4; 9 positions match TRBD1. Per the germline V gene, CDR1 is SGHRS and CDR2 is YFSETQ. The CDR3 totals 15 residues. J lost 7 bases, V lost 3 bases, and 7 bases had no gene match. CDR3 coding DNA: TGCGCCAGCAGCTGGGGGGACAGGGACGGTGAAAAACTGTTTTTT. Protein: CASSWGDRDGEKLFF. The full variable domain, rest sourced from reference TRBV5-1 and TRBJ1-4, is KAGVTQTPRYLIKTRGQQVTLSCSPISGHRSVSWYQQTPGQGLQFLFEYFSETQRNKGNFPGRFSGRQFSNSRSEMNVSTLELGDSALYLCASSWGDRDGEKLFFGSGTQLSVL.

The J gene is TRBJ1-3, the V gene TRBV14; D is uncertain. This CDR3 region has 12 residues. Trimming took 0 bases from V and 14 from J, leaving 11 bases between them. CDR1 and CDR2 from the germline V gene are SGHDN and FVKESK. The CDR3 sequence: CASSQDRTVLYF. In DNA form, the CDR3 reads TGTGCCAGCAGCCAAGATAGGACTGTTTTATATTTT. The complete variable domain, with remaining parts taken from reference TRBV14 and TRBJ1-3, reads EAGVTQFPSHSVIEKGQTVTLRCDPISGHDNLYWYRRVMGKEIKFLLHFVKESKQDESGMPNNRFLAERTGGTYSTLKVQPAELEDSGVYFCASSQDRTVLYFGEGSWLTVV.

CDR3 protein: CSVERTGETQYF. In DNA, the CDR3 is TGCAGCGTTGAACGGACTGGAGAGACCCAGTACTTC. The chain carries TRBV29-1 and TRBJ2-5; maybe TRBD2 (5 bases). The germline gives CDR1 SQVTM, CDR2 ANQGSEA. The CDR3 has 12 residues. With 2 bases removed from V and 4 bases from J, the gap between germline ends came to 8 bases.

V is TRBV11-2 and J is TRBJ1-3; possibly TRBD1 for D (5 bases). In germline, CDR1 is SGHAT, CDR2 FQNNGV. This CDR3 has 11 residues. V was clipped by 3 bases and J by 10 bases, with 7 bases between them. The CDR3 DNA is TGTGCCAGCAGCTTGGGGGTGACCATATATTTT. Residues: CASSLGVTIYF.

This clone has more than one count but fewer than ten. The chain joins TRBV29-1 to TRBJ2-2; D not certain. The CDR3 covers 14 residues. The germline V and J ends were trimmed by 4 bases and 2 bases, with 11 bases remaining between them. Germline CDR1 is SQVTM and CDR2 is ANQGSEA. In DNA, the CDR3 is TGCAGCGTTGTGCCGTCACTCAACACCGGGGAGCTGTTTTTT. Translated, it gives CSVVPSLNTGELFF.

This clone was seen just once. The CDR3 nucleotides read TGTGCCAGCAGTTCCACCGGGCTGGGGGCAGATACGCAGTATTTT. Amino acid sequence: CASSSTGLGADTQYF. The V call is TRBV28, the J call TRBJ2-3, with D tentatively TRBD1 or TRBD2 (5 bases each). Between the trimmed V and J ends, which lost 4 bases and 4 bases, there was a span of 15 bases. The CDR3 length is 15 residues. Germline CDR1 and CDR2: MDHEN and SYDVKM.

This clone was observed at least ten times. The DNA for the CDR3 is TGTGCCATCAGGAGACAGCCCTCGCCTAATGAAAAACTGTTTTTT. This codes for CAIRRQPSPNEKLFF. The J gene is TRBJ1-4, the V gene TRBV10-3; TRBD1 is a possible D gene (5 bases). V was trimmed by 6 bases and J by 3 bases, leaving 14 bases between them. The CDR3 runs 15 residues. Germline loops: CDR1 ENHRY, CDR2 SYGVKD.

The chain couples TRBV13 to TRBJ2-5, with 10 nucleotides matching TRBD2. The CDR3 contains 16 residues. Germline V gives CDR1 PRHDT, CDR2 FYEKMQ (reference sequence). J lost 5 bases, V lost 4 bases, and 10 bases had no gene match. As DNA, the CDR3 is TGTGCCAGCAGCTCTCCGAGCGGGGGGGCCGGTGAGACCCAGTACTTC. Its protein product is CASSSPSGGAGETQYF.

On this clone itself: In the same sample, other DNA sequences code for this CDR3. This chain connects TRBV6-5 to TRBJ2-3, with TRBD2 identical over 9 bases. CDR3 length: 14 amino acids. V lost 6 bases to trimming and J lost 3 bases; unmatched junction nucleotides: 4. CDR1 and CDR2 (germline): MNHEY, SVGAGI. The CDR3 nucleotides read TGTGCCAGCAGGACTAGCGGTTCAACAGATACGCAGTATTTT. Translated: CASRTSGSTDTQYF.

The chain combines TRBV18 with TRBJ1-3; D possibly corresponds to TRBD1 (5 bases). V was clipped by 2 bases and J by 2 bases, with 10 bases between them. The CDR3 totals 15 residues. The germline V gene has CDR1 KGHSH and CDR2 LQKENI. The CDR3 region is CASSPGSGTGNTIYF. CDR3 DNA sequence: TGTGCCAGCTCACCAGGATCAGGGACTGGAAACACCATATATTTT.

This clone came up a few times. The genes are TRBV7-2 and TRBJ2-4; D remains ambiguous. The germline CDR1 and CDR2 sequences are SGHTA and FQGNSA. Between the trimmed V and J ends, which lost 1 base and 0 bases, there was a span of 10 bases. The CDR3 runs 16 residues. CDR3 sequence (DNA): TGTGCCAGCAGCTTAGGTTCAGTTATAGCCAAAAACATTCAGTACTTC. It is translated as CASSLGSVIAKNIQYF.

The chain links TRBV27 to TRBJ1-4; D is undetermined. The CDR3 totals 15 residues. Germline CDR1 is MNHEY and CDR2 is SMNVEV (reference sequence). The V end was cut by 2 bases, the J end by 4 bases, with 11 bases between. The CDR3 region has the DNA TGTGCCAGCAGTTTAGGTCCGGGAATTAATGAAAAACTGTTTTTT. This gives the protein CASSLGPGINEKLFF.

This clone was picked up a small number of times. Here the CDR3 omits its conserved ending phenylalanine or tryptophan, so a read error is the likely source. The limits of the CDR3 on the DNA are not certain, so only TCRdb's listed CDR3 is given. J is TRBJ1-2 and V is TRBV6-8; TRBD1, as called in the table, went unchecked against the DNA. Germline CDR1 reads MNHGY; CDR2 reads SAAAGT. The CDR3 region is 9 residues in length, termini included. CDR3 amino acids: CASSHPGQR.

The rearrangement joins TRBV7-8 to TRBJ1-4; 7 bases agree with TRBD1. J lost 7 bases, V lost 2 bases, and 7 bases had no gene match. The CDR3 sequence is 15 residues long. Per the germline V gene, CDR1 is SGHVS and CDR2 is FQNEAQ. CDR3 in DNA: TGTGCCAGCAGCTTACAACAGGGGATGCGTGAAAAACTGTTTTTT. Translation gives CASSLQQGMREKLFF. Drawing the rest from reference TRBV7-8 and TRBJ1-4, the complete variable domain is GAGVSQSPRYKVAKRGQDVALRCDPISGHVSLFWYQQALGQGPEFLTYFQNEAQLDKSGLPSDRFFAERPEGSVSTLKIQRTQQEDSAVYLCASSLQQGMREKLFFGSGTQLSVL.

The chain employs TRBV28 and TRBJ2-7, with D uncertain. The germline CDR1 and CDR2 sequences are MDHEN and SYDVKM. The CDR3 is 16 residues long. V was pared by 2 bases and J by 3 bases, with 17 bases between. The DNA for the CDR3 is TGTGCCAGCAGTTTACCATCCCAAACCCCCAACTACGAGCAGTACTTC. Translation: CASSLPSQTPNYEQYF.

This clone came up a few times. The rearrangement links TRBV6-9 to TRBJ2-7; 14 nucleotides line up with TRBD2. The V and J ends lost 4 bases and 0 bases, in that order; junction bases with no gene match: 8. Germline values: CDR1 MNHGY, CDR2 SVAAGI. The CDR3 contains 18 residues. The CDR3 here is CASSSGLAGGPTSYEQYF. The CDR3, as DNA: TGTGCCAGCAGTTCCGGACTAGCGGGAGGCCCCACCTCCTACGAGCAGTACTTC.

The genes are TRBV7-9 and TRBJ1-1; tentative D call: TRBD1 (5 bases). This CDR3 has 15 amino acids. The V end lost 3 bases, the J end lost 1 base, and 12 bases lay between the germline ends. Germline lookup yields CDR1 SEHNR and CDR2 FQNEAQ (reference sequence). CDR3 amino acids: CASSLVTDGNTEAFF. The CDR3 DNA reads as TGTGCCAGCAGCTTGGTGACAGACGGGAACACTGAAGCTTTCTTT.

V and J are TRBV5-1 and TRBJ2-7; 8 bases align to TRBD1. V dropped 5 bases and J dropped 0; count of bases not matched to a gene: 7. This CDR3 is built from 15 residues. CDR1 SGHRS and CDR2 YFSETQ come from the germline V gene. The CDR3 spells CASRAGTGVSYEQYF. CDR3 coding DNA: TGCGCCAGCAGGGCCGGGACAGGCGTCTCCTACGAGCAGTACTTC.